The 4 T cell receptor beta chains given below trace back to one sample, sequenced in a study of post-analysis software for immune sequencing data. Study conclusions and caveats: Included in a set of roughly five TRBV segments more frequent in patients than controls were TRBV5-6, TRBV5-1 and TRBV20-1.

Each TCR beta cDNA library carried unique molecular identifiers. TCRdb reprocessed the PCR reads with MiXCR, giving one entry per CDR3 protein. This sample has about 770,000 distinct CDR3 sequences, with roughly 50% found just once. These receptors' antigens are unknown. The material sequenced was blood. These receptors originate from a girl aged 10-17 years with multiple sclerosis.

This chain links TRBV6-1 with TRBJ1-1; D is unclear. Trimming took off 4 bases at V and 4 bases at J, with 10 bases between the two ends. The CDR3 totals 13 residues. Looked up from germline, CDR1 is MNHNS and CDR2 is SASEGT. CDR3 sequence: CASSVGWFTEAFF. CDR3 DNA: TGTGCCAGCAGTGTGGGGTGGTTCACTGAAGCTTTCTTT.

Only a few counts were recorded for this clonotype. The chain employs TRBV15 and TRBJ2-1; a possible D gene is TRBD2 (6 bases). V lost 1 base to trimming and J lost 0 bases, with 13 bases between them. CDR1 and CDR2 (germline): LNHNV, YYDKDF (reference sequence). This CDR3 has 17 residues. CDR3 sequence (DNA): TGTGCCACCAGCAGAGCCCCCCTCGGGGGCTCCTACAATGAGCAGTTCTTC. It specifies CATSRAPLGGSYNEQFF.

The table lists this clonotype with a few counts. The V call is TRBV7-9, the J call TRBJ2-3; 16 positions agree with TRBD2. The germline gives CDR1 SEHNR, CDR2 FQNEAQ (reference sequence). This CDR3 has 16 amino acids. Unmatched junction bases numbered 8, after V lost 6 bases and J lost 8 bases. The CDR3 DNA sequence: TGTGCCAGCAGAGGGACTAGCGGGAGGGCCTTCGTTACGCAGTATTTT. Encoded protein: CASRGTSGRAFVTQYF.

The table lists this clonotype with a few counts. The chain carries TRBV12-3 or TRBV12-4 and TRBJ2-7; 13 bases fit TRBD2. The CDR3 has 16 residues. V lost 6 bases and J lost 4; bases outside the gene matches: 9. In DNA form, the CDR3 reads TGTGCCAGCAGCCCGTGGACTAGCGGGAGTTTATACGAGCAGTACTTC. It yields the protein CASSPWTSGSLYEQYF.